Listed below are T cell receptor beta chains from one sample, sequenced in a study of early T cells in non-severe SARS-CoV-2 infection. In TCRdb, the 5' RACE reads were re-called with MiXCR into one record per CDR3 protein. The data show roughly 86,000 distinct CDR3 sequences, 5.5% to 7.5% seen once. Source material: whole blood. All receptors derive from an adult who was a healthcare worker with PCR-confirmed SARS-CoV-2 infection or an uninfected control (not recorded which). Each CDR3 is given without its conserved first and last residue.

>TRBJ2-5|TRBV7-2
ASSLGGLAGPETQY
>TRBJ2-7|TRBV5-1
ASSFYSAPPTYEQY
>TRBJ2-7|TRBV10-3
AISANGPEQY
>TRBJ1-6|TRBV5-1
ASSLDRRGGDSPLH
>TRBJ2-7|TRBV20-1
SASQRDRGHRSEQY
>TRBJ2-1|TRBV6-1
ASSEVGTGVLSQF
>TRBJ1-1|TRBV7-7
ASSLQTNTEAF
>TRBJ2-3|TRBV3-1
ASSRLAGTSDTQY
>TRBJ1-6|TRBV15
ATSRDPRGGSPLH
>TRBJ2-7|TRBV28
ASSARRVEQY
>TRBJ1-2|TRBV20-1
SASGINYGYT
>TRBJ2-7|TRBV5-4
ASSLVDKAPYEQY
>TRBJ1-6|TRBV20-1
SAPLGQNNSPLH
>TRBJ2-2|TRBV9
ASGPGLAGPFNTGELF
>TRBJ2-1|TRBV6-2/TRBV6-3
ASSWTGEYNEQF
>TRBJ2-7|TRBV19
ASTPRPGAEQY
>TRBJ2-7|TRBV7-9
ASSLGDVTYEQY
>TRBJ2-1|TRBV4-2
ASSQDAGNEQF
>TRBJ1-1|TRBV10-3
AISASGAGTEAF
>TRBJ2-7|TRBV4-2
ASSQGLAGVSEQY
>TRBJ1-1|TRBV29-1
SVGWRGQNTEAF
>TRBJ2-3|TRBV7-2
ASSLARAGDYTQY
>TRBJ1-1|TRBV5-4
ASSTTGGGVGAF
>TRBJ2-6|TRBV19
ASSTQLSGANVLT
>TRBJ2-7|TRBV3-1
ASSQPGLAYDEQY
>TRBJ1-4|TRBV5-1
ASSLTATNEKLF
>TRBJ1-2|TRBV30
AWSEGHVTNYGYT
>TRBJ1-1|TRBV27
ASSLGTGTMNTEAF